These T cell receptor beta chains were read from a single sample in a study of cytomegalovirus exposure and HLA in healthy donors. Assay used: immunoSEQ multiplex PCR; TCRdb lists only in-frame clones, some missing. The sample contains 200,000 to 250,000 clones, approximately 82% of which appear only once. What was sequenced was PBMCs. These receptor sequences come from a woman between 40 and 50 years old in good health and CMV-seronegative. Each CDR3 is given with its conserved first and last residue. A D gene is named only where the DNA matches it firmly. Where a row states a size, it is once, few, many or the class of an expanded clone; other rows omit it.

V gene: TRBV2
J gene: TRBJ2-2
D gene: .
CDR3 length: 15
clone size: .
CDR3 DNA: TGTGCCAGCAGTGCGGATCAGGGTGGCGGGGGCGAGCTGTTTTTT
CDR3 protein: CASSADQGGGGELFF

V gene: TRBV29-1
J gene: TRBJ1-1
D gene: .
CDR3 length: 13
clone size: .
CDR3 DNA: TGCAGCGTTGAAGTCTCTAGCAACACTGAAGCTTTCTTT
CDR3 protein: CSVEVSSNTEAFF

V gene: TRBV7-6
J gene: TRBJ2-1
D gene: .
CDR3 length: 16
clone size: .
CDR3 DNA: TGTGCCAGCAGCCATGGAGGGCCGAGCTCCTACAATGAGCAGTTCTTC
CDR3 protein: CASSHGGPSSYNEQFF

V gene: TRBV11-1
J gene: TRBJ2-2
D gene: TRBD1
CDR3 length: 15
clone size: .
CDR3 DNA: TGTGCCAGCAGCTTCCGGGACAGTCTCACCGGGGAGCTGTTTTTT
CDR3 protein: CASSFRDSLTGELFF

V gene: TRBV28
J gene: TRBJ1-6
D gene: .
CDR3 length: 15
clone size: .
CDR3 DNA: TGTGCCAGCAGTTGGCAGGGGCCCAATGCTTCACCCCTCCACTTT
CDR3 protein: CASSWQGPNASPLHF

V gene: TRBV5-1
J gene: TRBJ2-1
D gene: TRBD2
CDR3 length: 15
clone size: .
CDR3 DNA: TGCGCCAGCAGCCCGGGAGCGGGGGCCGGGGATGAGCAGTTCTTC
CDR3 protein: CASSPGAGAGDEQFF

V gene: TRBV9
J gene: TRBJ2-3
D gene: .
CDR3 length: 14
clone size: .
CDR3 DNA: TGTGCCAGCAGCCCCGAGCAACGCACAGATACGCAGTATTTT
CDR3 protein: CASSPEQRTDTQYF

V gene: TRBV9
J gene: TRBJ1-2
D gene: TRBD1
CDR3 length: 15
clone size: .
CDR3 DNA: TGTGCCAGCAGCGTAGCGGGGACAGGGTTAAGTGGCTACACCTTC
CDR3 protein: CASSVAGTGLSGYTF

V gene: TRBV5-1
J gene: TRBJ1-2
D gene: TRBD1
CDR3 length: 16
clone size: .
CDR3 DNA: TGCGCCAGCAGCTCGGCCAGAGGACAGGGGAACTATGGCTACACCTTC
CDR3 protein: CASSSARGQGNYGYTF

V gene: TRBV30
J gene: TRBJ1-5
D gene: .
CDR3 length: 14
clone size: .
CDR3 DNA: TGTGCCTGGAGTGGTGGACAAGACAATCAGCCCCAGCATTTT
CDR3 protein: CAWSGGQDNQPQHF

V gene: TRBV5-6
J gene: TRBJ1-2
D gene: .
CDR3 length: 13
clone size: .
CDR3 DNA: TGTGCCAGCAGCCGCGTGCCAGGGTCTGGCTACACCTTC
CDR3 protein: CASSRVPGSGYTF

V gene: TRBV5-1
J gene: TRBJ1-5
D gene: .
CDR3 length: 14
clone size: .
CDR3 DNA: TGCGCCAGCAGCGGGGGCCTTGGCAATCAGCCCCAGCATTTT
CDR3 protein: CASSGGLGNQPQHF

V gene: TRBV6-1
J gene: TRBJ1-2
D gene: TRBD1
CDR3 length: 15
clone size: few
CDR3 DNA: TGTGCCAGCAGTCGGGACAGGTCCCCTAACTATGGCTACACCTTC
CDR3 protein: CASSRDRSPNYGYTF

V gene: TRBV10-3
J gene: TRBJ2-1
D gene: .
CDR3 length: 12
clone size: .
CDR3 DNA: TGTGCCATCAGTCTTATCTACAATGAGCAGTTCTTC
CDR3 protein: CAISLIYNEQFF

V gene: TRBV27
J gene: TRBJ2-5
D gene: TRBD1
CDR3 length: 14
clone size: .
CDR3 DNA: TGTGCCAGCAGTTTACTCGGGACAGGGGAGACCCAGTACTTC
CDR3 protein: CASSLLGTGETQYF

V gene: TRBV28
J gene: TRBJ1-5
D gene: .
CDR3 length: 16
clone size: .
CDR3 DNA: TGTGCCAGCACCCCTCTATCCTTGGGGGGGAATCAGCCCCAGCATTTT
CDR3 protein: CASTPLSLGGNQPQHF

V gene: TRBV29-1
J gene: TRBJ2-1
D gene: TRBD2
CDR3 length: 15
clone size: .
CDR3 DNA: TGCAGCGCCCGGACTAGCGGGGGCAGTTACAATGAGCAGTTCTTC
CDR3 protein: CSARTSGGSYNEQFF

V gene: TRBV7-9
J gene: TRBJ1-2
D gene: .
CDR3 length: 14
clone size: .
CDR3 DNA: TGTTCCAGCAGCTTAGAATGGGCCGAGAAGGGCTACACCTTC
CDR3 protein: CSSSLEWAEKGYTF

V gene: TRBV6-6
J gene: TRBJ2-5
D gene: TRBD1
CDR3 length: 13
clone size: .
CDR3 DNA: TGTGCCAGCACTAACTCAGGGGGAGAGACCCAGTACTTC
CDR3 protein: CASTNSGGETQYF

V gene: TRBV29-1
J gene: TRBJ1-2
D gene: .
CDR3 length: 14
clone size: .
CDR3 DNA: TGCAGCGCCCGAAGGGGAGGGGAAATCTATGGCTACACCTTC
CDR3 protein: CSARRGGEIYGYTF

V gene: TRBV7-2
J gene: TRBJ2-7
D gene: TRBD1
CDR3 length: 16
clone size: .
CDR3 DNA: TGTGCCAGCAGCTCGGGAAAAAAGGGGGCTCGGGCCGAGCAGTACTTC
CDR3 protein: CASSSGKKGARAEQYF

V gene: TRBV5-1
J gene: TRBJ1-1
D gene: TRBD1
CDR3 length: 15
clone size: .
CDR3 DNA: TGCGCCAGCAGCTTGGCCTTTGACAGGGAGGTTGAAGCTTTCTTT
CDR3 protein: CASSLAFDREVEAFF

V gene: TRBV7-9
J gene: TRBJ2-7
D gene: .
CDR3 length: 13
clone size: .
CDR3 DNA: TGTTCCAGCAGCTTAGTCACGGCGGGCGAGCAGTACTTC
CDR3 protein: CSSSLVTAGEQYF

V gene: TRBV6-5
J gene: TRBJ1-6
D gene: TRBD1
CDR3 length: 16
clone size: .
CDR3 DNA: TGTGCCAGCAGTTACGTCCCCGGGCAGGGGGAATCACCCCTCCACTTT
CDR3 protein: CASSYVPGQGESPLHF

V gene: TRBV6-4
J gene: TRBJ2-1
D gene: TRBD2
CDR3 length: 15
clone size: .
CDR3 DNA: TGTGCCAGCAGTGACGTAGCGGGGTCGGCCCATGAGCAGTTCTTC
CDR3 protein: CASSDVAGSAHEQFF

V gene: TRBV27
J gene: TRBJ1-3
D gene: .
CDR3 length: 15
clone size: .
CDR3 DNA: TGTGCCAGCACCATGGTTGGGCAGACTGGAAACACCATATATTTT
CDR3 protein: CASTMVGQTGNTIYF

V gene: TRBV7-2
J gene: TRBJ1-1
D gene: .
CDR3 length: 13
clone size: .
CDR3 DNA: TGTGCCAGCAGCTTATCGGGGGACACTGAAGCTTTCTTT
CDR3 protein: CASSLSGDTEAFF

V gene: TRBV5-1
J gene: TRBJ2-5
D gene: TRBD2
CDR3 length: 15
clone size: .
CDR3 DNA: TGCGCCAGCAGCTTGGCAGCTAGCGGGGCTGAGACCCAGTACTTC
CDR3 protein: CASSLAASGAETQYF

V gene: TRBV25-1
J gene: TRBJ1-6
D gene: .
CDR3 length: 14
clone size: few
CDR3 DNA: TGTGCCAGCAGTGAAGCAGGGGTGGATTCACCCCTCCACTTT
CDR3 protein: CASSEAGVDSPLHF

V gene: TRBV27
J gene: TRBJ2-2
D gene: TRBD2
CDR3 length: 15
clone size: .
CDR3 DNA: TGTGCCAGCAGTTTATACCAGGGAGGGACCGGGGAGCTGTTTTTT
CDR3 protein: CASSLYQGGTGELFF

V gene: TRBV29-1
J gene: TRBJ2-5
D gene: .
CDR3 length: 13
clone size: .
CDR3 DNA: TGCAGCGTCCGGGGAACGGGGCAAGAGACCCAGTACTTC
CDR3 protein: CSVRGTGQETQYF

V gene: TRBV6-5
J gene: TRBJ1-1
D gene: TRBD1
CDR3 length: 16
clone size: few
CDR3 DNA: TGTGCCAGCAGTTACTTCCCATTTTCAGGGGGAGGTGAAGCTTTCTTT
CDR3 protein: CASSYFPFSGGGEAFF

V gene: TRBV11-3
J gene: TRBJ1-6
D gene: TRBD1
CDR3 length: 16
clone size: once
CDR3 DNA: TGTGCCAGCAGCCTACCGGGACAGGGTGGTAATTCACCCCTCCACTTT
CDR3 protein: CASSLPGQGGNSPLHF

V gene: TRBV25-1
J gene: TRBJ2-1
D gene: TRBD2
CDR3 length: 15
clone size: .
CDR3 DNA: TGTGCCAGCAGTGATGGGACTAGCGGGGACAATGAGCAGTTCTTC
CDR3 protein: CASSDGTSGDNEQFF

V gene: TRBV15
J gene: TRBJ2-7
D gene: .
CDR3 length: 16
clone size: .
CDR3 DNA: TGTGCCACCAGCAGAGATGTACAGGTCTCTTCCTACGAGCAGTACTTC
CDR3 protein: CATSRDVQVSSYEQYF

V gene: TRBV10-3
J gene: TRBJ1-5
D gene: TRBD1
CDR3 length: 15
clone size: .
CDR3 DNA: TGTGCCATCAGGGAGGGACAGGGCACGAATCAGCCCCAGCATTTT
CDR3 protein: CAIREGQGTNQPQHF

V gene: TRBV6-5
J gene: TRBJ2-5
D gene: .
CDR3 length: 13
clone size: .
CDR3 DNA: TGTGCCAGCAGTTACTCAGCGGTGAAGACCCAGTACTTC
CDR3 protein: CASSYSAVKTQYF

V gene: TRBV2
J gene: TRBJ1-4
D gene: TRBD1
CDR3 length: 13
clone size: .
CDR3 DNA: TGTGCCAGCTTTGACAGGGGTTATGAAAAACTGTTTTTT
CDR3 protein: CASFDRGYEKLFF

V gene: TRBV9
J gene: TRBJ2-3
D gene: .
CDR3 length: 14
clone size: .
CDR3 DNA: TGTGCCAGCAGCGTTTACAGGGAGTCAGATACGCAGTATTTT
CDR3 protein: CASSVYRESDTQYF

V gene: TRBV2
J gene: TRBJ2-5
D gene: TRBD1
CDR3 length: 12
clone size: .
CDR3 DNA: TGTGCCAGTCGGACAGGGTCGCAGACCCAGTACTTC
CDR3 protein: CASRTGSQTQYF

V gene: TRBV7-9
J gene: TRBJ1-4
D gene: .
CDR3 length: 12
clone size: .
CDR3 DNA: TGTTCCAGCACCCCCGGGAGCGAAAAACTGTTTTTT
CDR3 protein: CSSTPGSEKLFF

V gene: TRBV7-8
J gene: TRBJ1-6
D gene: .
CDR3 length: 13
clone size: .
CDR3 DNA: TGTGCCAGCCAGGGTGTTCGGAATTCACCCCTCCACTTT
CDR3 protein: CASQGVRNSPLHF

V gene: TRBV19
J gene: TRBJ1-1
D gene: TRBD1
CDR3 length: 13
clone size: few
CDR3 DNA: TGTGCCAGTAGTATATGGCAGGGGGATCAAGCTTTCTTT
CDR3 protein: CASSIWQGDQAFF

V gene: TRBV6-6
J gene: TRBJ2-7
D gene: TRBD1
CDR3 length: 14
clone size: .
CDR3 DNA: TGTGCCAGCAGTTCCGCCGGGACAGGGGGCGAGCAGTACTTC
CDR3 protein: CASSSAGTGGEQYF

V gene: TRBV9
J gene: TRBJ2-1
D gene: .
CDR3 length: 13
clone size: .
CDR3 DNA: TGTGCCAGCGGGGGGACCACGGACAATGAGCAGTTCTTC
CDR3 protein: CASGGTTDNEQFF

V gene: TRBV6-1
J gene: TRBJ2-2
D gene: TRBD1
CDR3 length: 16
clone size: .
CDR3 DNA: TGTGCCAGCAGTGAGCCGGGACAGGGGGTTCTCGGGGAGCTGTTTTTT
CDR3 protein: CASSEPGQGVLGELFF

V gene: TRBV5-1
J gene: TRBJ2-7
D gene: .
CDR3 length: 15
clone size: .
CDR3 DNA: TGCGCCAGCAGCTTGGTGGGGCGGAGCCACTACGAGCAGTACTTC
CDR3 protein: CASSLVGRSHYEQYF

V gene: TRBV18
J gene: TRBJ2-7
D gene: TRBD2
CDR3 length: 13
clone size: .
CDR3 DNA: TGTGCCAGCTCACCGGGGAGGGATTACGAGCAGTACTTC
CDR3 protein: CASSPGRDYEQYF